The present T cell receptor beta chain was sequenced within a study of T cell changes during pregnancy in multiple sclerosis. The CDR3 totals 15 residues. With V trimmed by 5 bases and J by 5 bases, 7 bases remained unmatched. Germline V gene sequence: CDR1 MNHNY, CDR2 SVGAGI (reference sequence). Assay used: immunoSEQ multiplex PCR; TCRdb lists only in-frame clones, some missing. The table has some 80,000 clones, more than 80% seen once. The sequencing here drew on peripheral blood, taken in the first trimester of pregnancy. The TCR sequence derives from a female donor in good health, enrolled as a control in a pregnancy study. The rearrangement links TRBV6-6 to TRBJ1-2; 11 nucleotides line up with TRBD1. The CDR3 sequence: CASSQTGTGGYGYTF. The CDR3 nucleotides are TGTGCCAGCAGTCAGACCGGGACAGGGGGATATGGCTACACCTTC.